This TCR beta chain was documented in a study of technical replicates of blood from a few donors. The CDR3 contains 14 residues. V dropped 5 bases and J dropped 5; count of bases not matched to a gene: 7. The germline V gene encodes CDR1 MNHEY and CDR2 SMNVEV (reference sequence). The assay was immunoSEQ multiplex PCR, and TCRdb's table has in-frame clones only and misses some. The data show more than 65,000 clones, around nine tenths seen once. Sequenced input: T cells isolated from PBMCs. The rearrangement uses TRBV27 and TRBJ1-1, with 8 bases fitting TRBD1. The source of this sequence is a human donor in good health. The CDR3 reads CASSPGGAATEAFF. CDR3 in DNA: TGTGCCAGCAGTCCAGGGGGCGCGGCGACTGAAGCTTTCTTT.